This TCR beta chain was sequenced during a study of T-cell reconstitution after alpha-beta-depleted transplantation in children. The germline V gene has CDR1 SGHRS and CDR2 YFSETQ. The length of the CDR3 is 15 residues. V lost 3 bases and J lost 4; bases outside the gene matches: 4. Preparation of the TCRbeta library used unique molecular identifiers. TCRdb re-called the PCR reads through MiXCR, storing one row per CDR3 protein. The sample consists of around 370,000 distinct CDR3 sequences, 10% of them appearing once. The chain recombines TRBV5-1 with TRBJ2-3; 11 positions agree with TRBD1. The sample here was PBMCs from the stem cell graft donor, taken from the stem cell graft. The receptor was isolated from a human donor who donated a stem cell graft to a child with acute lymphoblastic leukemia. CDR3 region: CASSYWTGGSDTQYF. CDR3 bases: TGCGCCAGCAGCTACTGGACAGGGGGCTCAGATACGCAGTATTTT.